Reported below is one T cell receptor (beta chain). Its antigen is undetermined. This CDR3 comprises 15 residues. The ends were cut back, 0 bases at V and 0 bases at J, with 9 bases in the middle. CDR1 and CDR2 from the germline V gene are SGHRS and YFSETQ. This specimen belongs to a study of cytomegalovirus exposure and HLA in healthy donors. Study information: Falling in the Caucasian-associated ancestry cluster were about 83% of under 450 genotyped donors. The study, taken as a whole, reports: A previous analysis found most TCR beta V segments productive roughly 87% or roughly 30% of the time.

Amplification used 60 Vbeta primers and 13 Jbeta primers. Profiling relied on immunoSEQ multiplex PCR, and the TCRdb table lists in-frame clones only, not all of them. Among more than 95,000 clones, roughly 12% were seen once, and the ten largest hold roughly a sixth. The J gene is TRBJ1-1, the V gene TRBV5-1; D ambiguous. Sequencing input: PBMCs. The receptor was derived from a man aged 40-49 years in good health and CMV-seropositive. This CDR3 is CASSLGGVLNTEAFF. Written as DNA, the CDR3 is TGCGCCAGCAGCTTGGGTGGAGTTTTGAACACTGAAGCTTTCTTT. Drawing the rest from reference TRBV5-1 and TRBJ1-1, the complete variable domain is KAGVTQTPRYLIKTRGQQVTLSCSPISGHRSVSWYQQTPGQGLQFLFEYFSETQRNKGNFPGRFSGRQFSNSRSEMNVSTLELGDSALYLCASSLGGVLNTEAFFGQGTRLTVV.